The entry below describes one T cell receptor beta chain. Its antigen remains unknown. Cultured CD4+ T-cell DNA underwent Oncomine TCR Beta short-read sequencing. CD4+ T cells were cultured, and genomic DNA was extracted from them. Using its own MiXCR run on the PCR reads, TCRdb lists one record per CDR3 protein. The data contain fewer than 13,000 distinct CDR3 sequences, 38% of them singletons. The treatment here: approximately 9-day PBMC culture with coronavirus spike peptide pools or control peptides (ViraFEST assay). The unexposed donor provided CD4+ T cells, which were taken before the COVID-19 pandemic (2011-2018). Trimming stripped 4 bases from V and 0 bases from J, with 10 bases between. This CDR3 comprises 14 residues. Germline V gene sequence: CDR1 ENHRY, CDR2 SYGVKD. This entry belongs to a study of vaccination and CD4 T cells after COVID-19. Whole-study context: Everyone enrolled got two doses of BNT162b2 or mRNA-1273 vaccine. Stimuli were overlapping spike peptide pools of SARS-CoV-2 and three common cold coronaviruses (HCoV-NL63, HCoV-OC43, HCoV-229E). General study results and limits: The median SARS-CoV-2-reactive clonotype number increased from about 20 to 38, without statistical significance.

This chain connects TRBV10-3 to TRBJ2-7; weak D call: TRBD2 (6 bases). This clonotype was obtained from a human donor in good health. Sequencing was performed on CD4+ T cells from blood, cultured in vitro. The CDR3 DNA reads TGTGCCATCAGTGGGGTAGCGGCCTCCTACGAGCAGTACTTC. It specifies CAISGVAASYEQYF.